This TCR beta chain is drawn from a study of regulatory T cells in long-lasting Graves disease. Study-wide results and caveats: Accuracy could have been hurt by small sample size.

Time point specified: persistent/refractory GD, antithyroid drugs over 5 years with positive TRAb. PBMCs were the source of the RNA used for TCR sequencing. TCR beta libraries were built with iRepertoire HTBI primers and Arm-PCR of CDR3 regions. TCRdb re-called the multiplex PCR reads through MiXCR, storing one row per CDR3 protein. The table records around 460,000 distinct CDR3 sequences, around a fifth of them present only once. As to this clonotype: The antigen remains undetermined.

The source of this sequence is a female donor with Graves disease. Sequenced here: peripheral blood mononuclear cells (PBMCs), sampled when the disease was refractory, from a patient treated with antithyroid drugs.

CDR3 nucleotides: TGCAGCGTTAGGGTTAACGGGGAGCTGTTTTTT. Amino acids: CSVRVNGELFF. The rearrangement joins TRBV29-1 to TRBJ2-2; no clear D gene. The CDR3 is 11 residues long. Deletions cut 5 bases from V and 7 bases from J, with 8 bases between. Looked up from germline, CDR1 is SQVTM and CDR2 is ANQGSEA.